This TCR beta chain was profiled in a study of T cells in Graves' hyperthyroidism and ophthalmopathy. Study outcomes and limitations: Ophthalmopathy got predicted by the model a median roughly six months before its onset. Expanded thyroid clonotypes (above 0.001) were mostly also found in blood.

This clonotype was counted ten times or more. Its antigen is undetermined. Each person with ophthalmopathy scored at least 3 on the Clinical Activity Score, reached NOSPECS grade 4 or higher, and had been ill under 3 months. Amplified TCR beta CDR3 regions came from RNA transcripts. In the first-round RT-PCR of the TCR CDR3, the HTBI primer set was used. Each CDR3 protein is one row after TCRdb ran MiXCR on the multiplex PCR reads. The sample has 620,000 or so distinct CDR3 sequences, around 13% seen once. What was sequenced was blood. The TCR sequence derives from a woman aged 50 to 60 with Graves' ophthalmopathy.

Written as DNA, the CDR3 is TGTGCCAGCAGCTTAGTCGTTGCTAGCGGGAGTGGCACAGATACGCAGTATTTT. It codes for CASSLVVASGSGTDTQYF. The chain combines TRBV11-3 with TRBJ2-3; 10 bases map to TRBD2. V dropped 1 base and J dropped 1; count of bases not matched to a gene: 8. This CDR3 contains 18 residues. The germline gives CDR1 SGHNT, CDR2 YENEEA.